This T cell receptor (beta chain) was observed in a study of T-cell reconstitution after alpha-beta-depleted transplantation in children. Study-wide findings and caveats: Expanded graft clones numbering several hundred reportedly gave rise to alpha-beta T cells about two months after transplant. One year post-transplant, T-cell counts and diversity were largely derived from T cells produced anew.

This clonotype was detected ten times or more. Its target is not known. Preparation of the TCRbeta library involved a method that used unique molecular identifiers. TCRdb reanalysed the PCR reads using MiXCR and keeps one entry per CDR3 protein. The table shows about 500,000 distinct CDR3 sequences, with about 10% occurring only once. The sequence was obtained from a female patient younger than 10 who had a stem cell transplant for aplastic anemia, so the T cells may come from the graft donor. Sequencing used PBMCs, mostly from graft donor cells, obtained 180 days after TCRalphabeta/CD19-depleted stem cell transplant.

The CDR3: CASSLLPGQGADGYTF. In DNA, the CDR3 is TGTGCCAGCAGCCTACTACCGGGACAGGGGGCGGACGGCTACACCTTC. J is TRBJ1-2 and V is TRBV12-3 or TRBV12-4, with 12 bases aligning to TRBD1. J lost 8 bases, V lost 6 bases, and 13 bases had no gene match. The CDR3 loop spans 16 amino acids.